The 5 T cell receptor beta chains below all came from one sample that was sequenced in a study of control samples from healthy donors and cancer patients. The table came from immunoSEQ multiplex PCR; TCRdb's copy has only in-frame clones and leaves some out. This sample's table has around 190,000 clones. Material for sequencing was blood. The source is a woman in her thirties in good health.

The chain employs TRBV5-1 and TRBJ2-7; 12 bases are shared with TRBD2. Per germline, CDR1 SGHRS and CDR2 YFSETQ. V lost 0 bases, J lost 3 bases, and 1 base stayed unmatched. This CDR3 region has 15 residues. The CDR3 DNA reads TGCGCCAGCAGCTTGGGGGGACTAGCGGGCTACGAGCAGTACTTC. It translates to CASSLGGLAGYEQYF.

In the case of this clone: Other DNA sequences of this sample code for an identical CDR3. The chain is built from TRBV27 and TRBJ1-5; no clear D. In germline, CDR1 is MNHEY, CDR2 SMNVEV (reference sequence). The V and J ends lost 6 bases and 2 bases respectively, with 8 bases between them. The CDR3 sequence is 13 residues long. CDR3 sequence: CASSLAGNQPQHF. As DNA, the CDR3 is TGTGCCAGCAGCCTTGCTGGCAATCAGCCCCAGCATTTT.

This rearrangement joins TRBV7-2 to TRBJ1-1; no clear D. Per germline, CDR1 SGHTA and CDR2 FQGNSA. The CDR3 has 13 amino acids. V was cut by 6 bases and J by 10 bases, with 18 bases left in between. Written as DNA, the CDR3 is TGTGCCAGCAGGTCGACGGAAGTCGATGGAGCTTTCTTT. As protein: CASRSTEVDGAFF.

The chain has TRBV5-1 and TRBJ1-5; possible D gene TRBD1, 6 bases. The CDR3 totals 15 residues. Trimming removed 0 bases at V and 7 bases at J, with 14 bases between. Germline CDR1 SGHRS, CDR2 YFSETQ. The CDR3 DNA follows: TGCGCCAGCAGCTTGGGACCAGGGGCCTCACAGCCCCAGCATTTT. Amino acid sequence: CASSLGPGASQPQHF. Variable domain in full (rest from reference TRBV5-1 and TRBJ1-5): KAGVTQTPRYLIKTRGQQVTLSCSPISGHRSVSWYQQTPGQGLQFLFEYFSETQRNKGNFPGRFSGRQFSNSRSEMNVSTLELGDSALYLCASSLGPGASQPQHFGDGTRLSIL.

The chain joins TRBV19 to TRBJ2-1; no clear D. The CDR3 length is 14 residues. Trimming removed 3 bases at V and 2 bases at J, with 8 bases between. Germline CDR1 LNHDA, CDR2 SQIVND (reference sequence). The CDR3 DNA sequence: TGTGCCAGTAGTATCATGGGGACCTACAATGAGCAGTTCTTC. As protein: CASSIMGTYNEQFF.